This T cell receptor (beta chain) was recovered during a study of T cell repertoires in cytomegalovirus infection. In its sample, this clonotype was seen once. Its antigen is undetermined. CDR3 length: 15 residues. Looked up from germline, CDR1 is LGHNA and CDR2 is YSLEER. Trimming pared 5 bases from V and 1 base from J, leaving 13 bases between. One entry per CDR3 protein results from TCRdb running MiXCR on the reads. The repertoire holds 700,000 to 850,000 distinct CDR3 sequences, with 32% as singletons. The clonotype originates from a human donor in good health (CMV status not recorded). Some clones in this sample may be carry-over from other donors' samples. The genes are TRBV4-3 and TRBJ2-3; tentative D call: TRBD2 (5 bases). The sample here was cultured CD8+ T cells from PBMCs, taken from culture after CMV antigen stimulation. CDR3 sequence: CASSSATTRTDTQYF. The CDR3 DNA reads TGCGCCAGCAGCTCGGCGACTACCCGCACAGATACGCAGTATTTT.